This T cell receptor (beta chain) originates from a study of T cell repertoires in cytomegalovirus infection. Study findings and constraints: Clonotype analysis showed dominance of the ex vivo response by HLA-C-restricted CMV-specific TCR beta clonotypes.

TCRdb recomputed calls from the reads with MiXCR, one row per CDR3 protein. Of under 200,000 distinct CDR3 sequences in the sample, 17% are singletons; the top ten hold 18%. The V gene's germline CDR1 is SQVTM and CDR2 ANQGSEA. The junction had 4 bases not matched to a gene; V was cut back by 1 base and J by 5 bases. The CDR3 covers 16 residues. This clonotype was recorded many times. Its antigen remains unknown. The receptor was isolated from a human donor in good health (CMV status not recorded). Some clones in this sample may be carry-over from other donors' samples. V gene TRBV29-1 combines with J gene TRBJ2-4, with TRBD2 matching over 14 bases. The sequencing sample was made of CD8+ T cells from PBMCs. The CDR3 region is CSVEGGLAGAENIQYF. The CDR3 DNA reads TGCAGCGTTGAAGGGGGACTAGCGGGAGCGGAAAACATTCAGTACTTC.